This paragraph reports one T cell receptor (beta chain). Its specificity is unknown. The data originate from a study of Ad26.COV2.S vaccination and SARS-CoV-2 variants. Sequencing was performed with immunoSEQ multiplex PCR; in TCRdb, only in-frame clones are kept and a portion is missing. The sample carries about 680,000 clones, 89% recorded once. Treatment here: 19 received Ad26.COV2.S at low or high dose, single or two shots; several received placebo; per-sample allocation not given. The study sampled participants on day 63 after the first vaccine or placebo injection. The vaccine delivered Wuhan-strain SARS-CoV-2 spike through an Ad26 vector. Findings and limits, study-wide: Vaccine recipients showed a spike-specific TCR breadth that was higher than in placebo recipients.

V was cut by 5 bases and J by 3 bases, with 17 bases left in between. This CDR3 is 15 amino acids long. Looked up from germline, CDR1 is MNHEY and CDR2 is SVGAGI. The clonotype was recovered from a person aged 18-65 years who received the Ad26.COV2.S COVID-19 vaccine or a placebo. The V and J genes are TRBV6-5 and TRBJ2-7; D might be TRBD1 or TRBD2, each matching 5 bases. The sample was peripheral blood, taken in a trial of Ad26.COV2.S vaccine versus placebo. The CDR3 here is CASSTTSTGSYEQYF. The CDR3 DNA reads TGTGCCAGCAGTACCACTAGTACAGGCAGCTACGAGCAGTACTTC.